A single sample gave rise to the 20 T cell receptor beta chains below, sequenced in a study of CXCR3-negative and CXCR3-positive naive CD8 T cells. The authors made the TRB cDNA libraries by 5' RACE using UMI labels. After re-calling the 5' RACE reads, TCRdb lists one entry per CDR3 protein, DNA absent. Its listing shows 150,000 to 180,000 distinct CDR3 sequences. Study-wide results and limits: Greater hydrophobicity was found in TRB CDR3s of CXCR3-positive naive cells than of CXCR3-negative naive cells.

Antigens of these TCRs are unknown. The specimen was naive CXCR3+ CD8+ T cells from blood. Subset in this sample: CD45RO-CCR7+CD27+CD95- naive CD8+ T cells expressing CXCR3 (TNR3+). The receptors were sampled from a human donor in good health. Some clones in this sample may be carry-over from other donors' samples.

This chain joins TRBV29-1 and TRBJ2-7; the TRBD2 assignment by TCRdb is unverifiable without DNA. This CDR3 spans 13 amino acids. From germline, CDR1 is SQVTM and CDR2 ANQGSEA. The CDR3 spells CSVVWPTLNEQYF.

The chain carries TRBV12-3 or TRBV12-4 and TRBJ1-2; the TRBD1 assignment by TCRdb is unverifiable without DNA. The CDR3 loop spans 17 amino acids. CDR3 sequence reads: CASSPTTYRQAHYGYTF.

This chain uses TRBV29-1 with TRBJ2-3; the TRBD2 assignment by TCRdb is unverifiable without DNA. CDR1 SQVTM and CDR2 ANQGSEA come from the germline V gene. This CDR3 has 15 amino acids. The CDR3 spells CSVEGLAGGTDTQYF.

The J gene is TRBJ1-2, the V gene TRBV4-3; TCRdb selects TRBD1, and the lack of DNA leaves this call unchecked. CDR3 length: 15 amino acids. In germline, CDR1 is LGHNA, CDR2 YSLEER. The CDR3: CASSQTPGGAYGYTF.

The chain combines TRBV28 with TRBJ2-1; TCRdb names TRBD2, which stays unverified in the absence of DNA. The germline gives CDR1 MDHEN, CDR2 SYDVKM. The CDR3 has 15 residues. CDR3 amino acids: CASSWEAGGRNEQFF.

The chain links TRBV5-1 to TRBJ2-3; checking the TCRdb D call of TRBD1 is not possible without DNA. The CDR3 sequence is 14 residues long. Germline lookup yields CDR1 SGHRS and CDR2 YFSETQ. This chain's CDR3 is CASRRQGPTDTQYF.

The rearrangement links TRBV15 to TRBJ2-1. The germline gives CDR1 LNHNV, CDR2 YYDKDF (reference sequence). The CDR3 is 16 residues long. CDR3 protein: CATSRAERTSYNEQFF. Full variable domain (missing parts from reference TRBV15 and TRBJ2-1): DAMVIQNPRYQVTQFGKPVTLSCSQTLNHNVMYWYQQKSSQAPKLLFHYYDKDFNNEADTPDNFQSRRPNTSFCFLDIRSPGLGDTAMYLCATSRAERTSYNEQFFGPGTRLTVL.

The chain has TRBV5-1 and TRBJ2-7; TCRdb gives TRBD2 as the D gene, but with no DNA this cannot be confirmed. The CDR3 loop spans 17 amino acids. The germline gives CDR1 SGHRS, CDR2 YFSETQ. The CDR3 reads CASSPEGTSGSWYEQYF. The full variable domain, its missing parts supplied by reference TRBV5-1 and TRBJ2-7, is KAGVTQTPRYLIKTRGQQVTLSCSPISGHRSVSWYQQTPGQGLQFLFEYFSETQRNKGNFPGRFSGRQFSNSRSEMNVSTLELGDSALYLCASSPEGTSGSWYEQYFGPGTRLTVT.

The V call is TRBV5-1, the J call TRBJ1-2; TCRdb's assignment of TRBD1 cannot be checked, as there is no DNA. CDR1 SGHRS and CDR2 YFSETQ come from the germline V gene. This CDR3 is 14 amino acids long. CDR3 amino acids: CASNLGQGMSGYTF.

This chain connects TRBV7-9 to TRBJ1-1. Germline V lookup: CDR1 SEHNR, CDR2 FQNEAQ (reference sequence). The CDR3 loop spans 12 amino acids. This CDR3 is CASSLPRAEAFF.

The genes are TRBV29-1 and TRBJ2-7; TCRdb returns TRBD1, unconfirmable since there is no DNA. There are 13 residues in the CDR3. Germline V gene lookup returns CDR1 SQVTM and CDR2 ANQGSEA. Here the CDR3 reads CSVGAGWAYEQYF.

V is TRBV12-3 or TRBV12-4 and J is TRBJ2-3. The CDR3 totals 14 residues. The CDR3 region is CASSLIGSTDTQYF.

The chain links TRBV29-1 to TRBJ1-1; TCRdb names TRBD1, which stays unverified in the absence of DNA. The CDR3 loop spans 13 amino acids. Germline values: CDR1 SQVTM, CDR2 ANQGSEA. The CDR3 spells CSVEVQGNAEAFF.

The J gene is TRBJ2-1, the V gene TRBV29-1; there is no DNA to check the TCRdb D call of TRBD2. The germline gives CDR1 SQVTM, CDR2 ANQGSEA. The CDR3 length is 13 residues. The CDR3 here is CSVVGDSATEQFF.

The genes are TRBV6-2 or TRBV6-3 and TRBJ2-7. From germline, CDR1 is MNHEY and CDR2 SVGEGT. The CDR3 extends over 12 amino acids. The CDR3 sequence is CASSYAWYEQYF.

V gene TRBV3-1 combines with J gene TRBJ2-1; as DNA is missing, the TRBD1 call by TCRdb cannot be tested. The CDR3 has 16 amino acids. Germline CDR1 reads LGHDT; CDR2 reads YNNKEL (reference sequence). CDR3 in amino acids: CASSQVQGYSYNEQFF.

The rearrangement links TRBV6-5 to TRBJ2-2; there is no DNA to check the TCRdb D call of TRBD1. Germline V gives CDR1 MNHEY, CDR2 SVGAGI. This CDR3 is 14 amino acids long. The CDR3 sequence: CASSTVQGTGELFF.

The rearrangement joins TRBV3-1 to TRBJ2-5; the D call from TCRdb, TRBD1, cannot be confirmed without DNA. CDR3 length: 16 residues. Looked up from germline, CDR1 is LGHDT and CDR2 is YNNKEL (reference sequence). The CDR3 region is CASTGQGAFVQETQYF.

This chain joins TRBV13 and TRBJ2-1; with no DNA, the TCRdb D assignment of TRBD1 cannot be verified. The CDR3 totals 13 residues. Germline-derived CDR1 and CDR2 are PRHDT and FYEKMQ (reference sequence). CDR3 residues: CASSVYRVHEQFF.

The chain uses TRBV7-2 and TRBJ1-1; there is no DNA to check the TCRdb D call of TRBD1. CDR1 is SGHTA, CDR2 FQGNSA, per germline. The CDR3 covers 17 residues. The CDR3: CASSLSRTQGWSTEAFF.